A single sample is the source of the 6 T cell receptor beta chains below, sequenced in a study of regulatory T cells in long-lasting Graves disease. Assembly of TCR beta libraries relied on iRepertoire HTBI primers together with Arm-PCR of CDR3 regions. TCRdb re-analysed the multiplex PCR reads in MiXCR, keeping a single row per CDR3 protein. The table has about 300,000 distinct CDR3 sequences, 15% to 20% seen once; the top ten hold roughly 40%. Time point: newly diagnosed GD, antithyroid drugs for less than 3 months. RNA extracted from PBMCs served as the sequencing template. This sample comprised peripheral blood mononuclear cells (PBMCs), obtained at new diagnosis, from a patient treated with antithyroid drugs. The receptors were gathered from a female donor with Graves disease.

This clonotype showed up just a few times. The CDR3 nucleotides are TGTGCCAGCCATCCCGAGGGGCACCGGGACAATGAGCAGTTCTTC. Translation gives CASHPEGHRDNEQFF. This chain joins TRBV28 and TRBJ2-1; the D gene could be TRBD1 or TRBD2 (5 bases each). V lost 8 bases and J lost 5, with 19 bases in between. The CDR3 length is 15 residues. Germline V CDR1 and CDR2: MDHEN, SYDVKM. Full variable domain (rest looked up from reference TRBV28 and TRBJ2-1): DVKVTQSSRYLVKRTGEKVFLECVQDMDHENMFWYRQDPGLGLRLIYFSYDVKMKEKGDIPEGYSVSREKKERFSLILESASTNQTSMYLCASHPEGHRDNEQFFGPGTRLTVL.

This chain links TRBV28 with TRBJ2-7, with TRBD2 identical over 9 bases. The germline CDR1 and CDR2 sequences are MDHEN and SYDVKM. This CDR3 spans 15 amino acids. V shed 10 bases and J 1 base; nucleotides not matched to a gene: 11. As DNA, the CDR3 is TGTGCCACCCGAGTAGAGCGGGAGGATTCCTACGAGCAGTACTTC. Its translation is CATRVEREDSYEQYF.

Ten or more counts support this clonotype. The chain recombines TRBV12-3 or TRBV12-4 with TRBJ2-5; 8 bases match TRBD1. Trimming cost V 6 bases and J 4 bases; bases outside gene matches: 7. This CDR3 contains 14 residues. CDR3 sequence reads: CASSPTTGVETQYF. The CDR3 DNA is TGTGCCAGCAGCCCAACGACAGGGGTAGAGACCCAGTACTTC.

At least ten counts were recorded for this clonotype. The V gene is TRBV12-3 or TRBV12-4, the J gene TRBJ2-2; no clear D. The CDR3 loop spans 12 amino acids. The germline V and J ends were trimmed by 3 bases and 6 bases, with 5 bases remaining between them. This CDR3 is CASSFPAGELFF. The CDR3 region has the DNA TGTGCCAGCAGTTTCCCAGCCGGGGAGCTGTTTTTT.

The chain uses TRBV5-1 and TRBJ2-7, with 7 positions matching TRBD2. The V gene end was trimmed by 4 bases and the J gene end by 0 bases; junction bases not matched to a gene: 7. The germline V gene encodes CDR1 SGHRS and CDR2 YFSETQ. This CDR3 is 15 amino acids long. The CDR3 bases are TGCGCCAGCAGCGTTCATAGCGGGCCCTCCTACGAGCAGTACTTC. Translation: CASSVHSGPSYEQYF.

The CDR3 sequence: CASSSPLRASGRAAHEQYF. In DNA, the CDR3 is TGTGCCAGCAGCTCCCCCCTTAGGGCTAGCGGGAGGGCCGCCCACGAGCAGTACTTC. The chain has TRBV13 and TRBJ2-7; 12 bases are a match to TRBD2. In germline, CDR1 is PRHDT, CDR2 FYEKMQ (reference sequence). After removal of 4 bases from V and 5 bases from J, the junction contained 18 bases not matched to a gene. This CDR3 spans 19 amino acids. The full variable domain, completed using reference TRBV13 and TRBJ2-7, is AAGVIQSPRHLIKEKRETATLKCYPIPRHDTVYWYQQGPGQDPQFLISFYEKMQSDKGSIPDRFSAQQFSDYHSELNMSSLELGDSALYFCASSSPLRASGRAAHEQYFGPGTRLTVT.